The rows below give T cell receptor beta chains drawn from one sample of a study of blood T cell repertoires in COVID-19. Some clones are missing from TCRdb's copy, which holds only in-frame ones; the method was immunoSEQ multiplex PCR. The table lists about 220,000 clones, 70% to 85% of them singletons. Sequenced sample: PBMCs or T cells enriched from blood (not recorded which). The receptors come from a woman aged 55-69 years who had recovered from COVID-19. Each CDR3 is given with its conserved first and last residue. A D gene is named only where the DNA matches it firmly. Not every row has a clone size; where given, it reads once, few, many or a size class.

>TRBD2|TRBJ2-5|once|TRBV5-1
CASRPLTGGGETQYF
TGCGCCAGCAGACCACTGACGGGAGGGGGAGAGACCCAGTACTTC
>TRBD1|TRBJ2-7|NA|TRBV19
CASRGTLYEQYF
TGTGCCAGCAGGGGGACCCTCTACGAGCAGTACTTC
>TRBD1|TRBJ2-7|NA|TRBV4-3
CASSQEGYRGSDEQYF
TGCGCCAGCAGCCAAGAGGGGTACAGGGGGTCAGACGAGCAGTACTTC
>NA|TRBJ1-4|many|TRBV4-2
CASSQAGLEGGNEKLFF
TGTGCCAGCAGCCAAGCAGGCCTCGAGGGCGGGAATGAAAAACTGTTTTTT
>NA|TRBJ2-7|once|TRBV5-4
CASTPGGDYEQYF
TGTGCCAGCACCCCCGGCGGGGACTACGAGCAGTACTTC
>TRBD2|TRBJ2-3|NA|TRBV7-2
CASLQRGLAGGGRSDTQYF
TGTGCCAGCCTCCAACGGGGACTAGCGGGGGGCGGTAGGTCAGATACGCAGTATTTT
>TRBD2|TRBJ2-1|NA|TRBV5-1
CAIMGLAGYNEQFF
TGCGCCATCATGGGACTAGCGGGATATAATGAGCAGTTCTTC
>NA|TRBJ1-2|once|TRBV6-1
CASSEFRGVTYGYTF
TGTGCCAGCAGTGAATTTCGGGGTGTAACATATGGCTACACCTTC
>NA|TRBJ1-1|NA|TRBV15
CATLSPMNTEAFF
TGTGCCACCCTTAGTCCCATGAACACTGAAGCTTTCTTT
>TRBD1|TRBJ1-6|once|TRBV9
CASSVQGASSPLHF
TGTGCCAGCAGCGTCCAGGGGGCATCTTCACCCCTCCACTTT
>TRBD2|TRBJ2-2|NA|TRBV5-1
CASSSGGRSTGELFF
TGCGCCAGCAGCTCGGGGGGGCGGTCCACCGGGGAGCTGTTTTTT
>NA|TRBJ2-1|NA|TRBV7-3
CASSTSGSPSYNEQFF
TGTGCCAGCAGCACTTCAGGATCCCCCTCCTACAATGAGCAGTTCTTC
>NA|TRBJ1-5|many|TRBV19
CASSMTLGGGRSQPQHF
TGTGCCAGTAGTATGACCCTCGGGGGAGGTCGTAGTCAGCCCCAGCATTTT
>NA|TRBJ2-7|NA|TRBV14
CASSQDLLRESAYEQYF
TGTGCCAGCAGCCAAGATCTCCTCAGGGAATCAGCCTACGAGCAGTACTTC
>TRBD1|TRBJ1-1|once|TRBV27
CASSTTGVVNTEAFF
TGTGCCAGCAGCACTACAGGGGTCGTGAACACTGAAGCTTTCTTT
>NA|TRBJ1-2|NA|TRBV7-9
CASSLADQGSGYTF
TGTGCCAGCAGCTTAGCCGACCAGGGTTCTGGCTACACCTTC
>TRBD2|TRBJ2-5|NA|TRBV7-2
CASSSAGLAAETQYF
TGTGCCAGCAGCTCAGCGGGACTAGCGGCAGAGACCCAGTACTTC
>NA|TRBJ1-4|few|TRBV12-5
CTPRAHREKLFF
TGTACACCCAGGGCCCACCGTGAAAAACTGTTTTTT
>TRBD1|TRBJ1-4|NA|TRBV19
CASSDRAHEKLFF
TGTGCCAGTAGCGACAGGGCACATGAAAAACTGTTTTTT
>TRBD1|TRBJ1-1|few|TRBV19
CATTGARTEAFF
TGTGCCACCACAGGGGCCCGTACTGAAGCTTTCTTT
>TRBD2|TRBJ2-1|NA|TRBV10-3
CAIGAITSGPYNEQFF
TGTGCCATCGGGGCTATAACTAGCGGCCCCTACAATGAGCAGTTCTTC
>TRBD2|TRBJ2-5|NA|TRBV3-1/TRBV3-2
CASSQDEGLAGGRETQYF
TGTGCCAGCAGCCAAGATGAGGGTCTAGCGGGGGGGCGGGAGACCCAATACTTC
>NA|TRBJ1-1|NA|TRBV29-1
CSVEWGHLEAFF
TGCAGCGTTGAGTGGGGACACCTTGAAGCTTTCTTT
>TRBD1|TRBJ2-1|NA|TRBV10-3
CAINRDSYNEQFF
TGTGCCATCAATAGGGACAGTTACAATGAGCAGTTCTTC
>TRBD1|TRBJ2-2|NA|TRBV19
CASSGRTGPGELFF
TGTGCCAGTAGTGGAAGGACAGGGCCCGGGGAGCTGTTTTTT
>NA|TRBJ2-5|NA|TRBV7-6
CASSAGGETQYF
TGTGCCAGCAGCGCTGGGGGGGAGACCCAGTACTTC
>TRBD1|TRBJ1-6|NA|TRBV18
CATALGDRGNSPLHF
TGTGCCACCGCCCTGGGGGACAGGGGCAATTCACCCCTCCACTTT
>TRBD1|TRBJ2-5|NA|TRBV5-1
CASSPTGVSRQETQYF
TGCGCCAGCAGTCCTACAGGGGTCTCACGGCAAGAGACCCAGTACTTC
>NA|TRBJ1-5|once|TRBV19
CASSITGSGNQPQHF
TGTGCCAGTAGTATAACAGGGTCGGGCAATCAGCCCCAGCATTTT
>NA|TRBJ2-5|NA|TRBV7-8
CASSLNRETQYF
TGTGCCAGCAGCTTAAACCGGGAGACCCAGTACTTC
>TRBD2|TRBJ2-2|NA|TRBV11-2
CASSQNGVAGVGELFF
TGTGCCAGCAGCCAGAATGGGGTAGCGGGGGTTGGGGAGCTGTTTTTT
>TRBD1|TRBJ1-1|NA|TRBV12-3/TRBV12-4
CASSLDRGSEAFF
TGTGCCAGCAGTTTAGACAGGGGCAGTGAAGCTTTCTTT
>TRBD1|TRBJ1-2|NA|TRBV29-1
CSVLPGQGYGYTF
TGCAGCGTATTACCGGGACAGGGCTATGGCTACACCTTC
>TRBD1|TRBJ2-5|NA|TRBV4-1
CASSLRTGGVETQYF
TGCGCCAGCAGCCTGAGGACAGGGGGCGTAGAGACCCAGTACTTC
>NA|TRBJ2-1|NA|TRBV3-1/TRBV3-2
CASSQNRGSGYNEQFF
TGTGCCAGCAGCCAAAATCGGGGAAGCGGCTACAATGAGCAGTTCTTC
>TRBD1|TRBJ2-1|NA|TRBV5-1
CASSLVIGQGDNEQFF
TGCGCCAGCAGCTTGGTAATAGGGCAGGGGGATAATGAGCAGTTCTTC
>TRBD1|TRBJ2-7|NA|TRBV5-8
CASSLALGQLISYEQYF
TGTGCCAGCAGCTTGGCCCTGGGACAGCTTATCTCCTACGAGCAGTACTTC
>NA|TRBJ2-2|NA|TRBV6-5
CASRLRGEGAGELFF
TGTGCCAGCAGGTTACGAGGGGAGGGGGCCGGGGAGCTGTTTTTT
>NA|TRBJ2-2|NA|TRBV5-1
CASWVGGGNTGELFF
TGCGCCAGCTGGGTTGGCGGGGGCAACACCGGGGAGCTGTTTTTT
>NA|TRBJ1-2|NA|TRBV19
CASSIEPAIQNYGYTF
TGTGCCAGTAGTATAGAACCGGCAATACAGAACTATGGCTACACCTTC
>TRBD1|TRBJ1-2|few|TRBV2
CASKQTGFAYGYTF
TGTGCCAGCAAACAGACAGGGTTCGCCTATGGCTACACCTTC
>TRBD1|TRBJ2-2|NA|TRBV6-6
CASGTRGLAGELFF
TGTGCCAGCGGAACCAGGGGGCTGGCCGGGGAGCTGTTTTTT
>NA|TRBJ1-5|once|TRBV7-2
CASSLERDQPQHF
TGTGCCAGCAGCTTAGAGCGAGATCAGCCCCAGCATTTT
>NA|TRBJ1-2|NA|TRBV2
CASSPSYGYTF
TGTGCCAGCAGTCCATCCTATGGCTACACCTTC
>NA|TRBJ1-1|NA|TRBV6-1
CASSEVRSTEAFF
TGTGCCAGCAGTGAAGTACGCAGTACTGAAGCTTTCTTT
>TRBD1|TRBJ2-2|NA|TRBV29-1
CSTGQGNTGELFF
TGCAGCACGGGACAGGGAAACACCGGGGAGCTGTTTTTT
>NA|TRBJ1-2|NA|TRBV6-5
CASSYGQLDFDYGYTF
TGTGCCAGCAGTTACGGACAGCTCGACTTCGACTATGGCTACACCTTC
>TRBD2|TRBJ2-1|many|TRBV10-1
CASSVTSGTLPFF
TGCGCCAGCAGTGTAACTAGCGGGACCCTCCCGTTCTTC
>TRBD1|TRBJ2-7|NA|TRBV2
CASRGDRGFDEQYF
TGTGCCAGCAGGGGGGACAGGGGGTTTGACGAGCAGTACTTC
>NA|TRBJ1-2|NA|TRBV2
CASSEGGVFNYGYTF
TGTGCCAGCAGTGAGGGAGGAGTGTTTAACTATGGCTACACCTTC
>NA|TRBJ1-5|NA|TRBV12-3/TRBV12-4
CASSRRQEQPQHF
TGTGCCAGCAGTAGACGCCAGGAACAGCCCCAGCATTTT
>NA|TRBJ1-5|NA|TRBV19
CASSIKSPSHGPQHF
TGTGCCAGTAGTATTAAATCTCCATCACATGGGCCCCAGCATTTT
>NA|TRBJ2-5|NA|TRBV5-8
CASSLRQVETQYF
TGTGCCAGCAGCTTGAGACAGGTGGAGACCCAGTACTTC
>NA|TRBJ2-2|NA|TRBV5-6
CASSLRLATGELFF
TGTGCCAGCAGCTTACGTCTAGCAACCGGGGAGCTGTTTTTT